This T cell receptor beta chain appears in the sequencing data of a study of blood T cell repertoires in COVID-19 (TCRdb year 2020). For context, the study as a whole: The collaborator samples originated in the United States, Italy and Spain and spanned the acute and convalescent phases of COVID-19. Subjects who had been exposed to COVID-19, were actively infected with it, or had recovered from it provided the deeply sampled blood TCRbeta repertoires that made up the dataset. Where available, HLA class I and class II types were obtained from metadata supplied by the sample provider rather than from assay-based typing. The repertoires were released in a freely available public database intended as a resource for research on the immune response to SARS-CoV-2. The sample metadata nearly always contained a de-identified subject ID, COVID-19 status, age in years and sex. The prospective study material was composed of cDNA or gDNA derived from T cells, B-cell-depleted T cells, or PBMCs. The samples were drawn from the first 160 participants of the ongoing ImmuneRACE study and from 1,254 subjects provided by 6 global collaborators. Overall study outcomes, separate from this receptor: How much clinical and demographic metadata was included differed by source and by participant, and the metadata was provided uncurated.

V is trimmed back by 3 bases and J by 6 bases, and the junction contains 14 bases that no gene match accounts for. Spanning cysteine to phenylalanine, the CDR3 consists of 17 amino acids. The sequence is cut down to CDR3 DNA, 51 bases in frame from base 1. The germline V gene sets CDR1 to SGHRS and CDR2 to YFSETQ. The immunoSEQ Assay, a bias-controlled multiplex PCR, was used to amplify TCRbeta CDR3 regions from genomic DNA. Concerning the study's data processing: Within the assay, amplification of reference gene primers was used to estimate how many nucleated cells each sample contained. To quantify the absolute abundance of each unique TCRbeta CDR3 rearrangement, sequence reads were collapsed and filtered. For each sample, productive Simpson clonality was calculated as the square root of Simpson's diversity index across productive rearrangements. Here the immuneACCESS table is served through TCRdb, limited to in-frame sequences with V and J called. Missing clones are a known gap in these copies; in checked studies unresolved V genes cover under half, and the rest lacks a known reason. V and J calls and clone size are those listed in that table; D and trimming were worked out from the DNA. This sample lists fewer than 25,000 clones; around 89% were detected once. The ten largest clones add up to about 7.4% of the sample.

Whole blood was collected in K2EDTA tubes by collaborating institutions according to the institutions' own protocols. For TCRbeta analysis, collaborators shipped samples in one of three forms: frozen whole blood, isolated PBMCs, or DNA extracted from either of those sample types. The count of this clone is one. Its target antigen remains unknown. The input lacks base qualities; no much larger clone sits a single base away. The sample was peripheral blood. Recombination linked TRBV5-1 to TRBJ2-3; 9 bases in between match TRBD1. The sequence derives from a woman between 55 and 75 years old with active COVID-19. The CDR3 corresponds to CASSSLPGQGLSDTQYF. The bases are TGCGCCAGCAGCTCACTCCCGGGACAGGGACTGTCGGATACGCAGTATTTT. The full variable domain, completed from the reference TRBV5-1 and TRBJ2-3 proteins outside the CDR3, reads KAGVTQTPRYLIKTRGQQVTLSCSPISGHRSVSWYQQTPGQGLQFLFEYFSETQRNKGNFPGRFSGRQFSNSRSEMNVSTLELGDSALYLCASSSLPGQGLSDTQYFGPGTRLTVL.